Following are 13 T cell receptor beta chains from one sample sequenced in a study of blood T cell repertoires in COVID-19. Clones were sequenced by immunoSEQ multiplex PCR, and TCRdb holds only the in-frame ones, with some missing. The repertoire consists of around 500,000 clones, with 75% to 90% occurring once and the leading ten covering just over 8%. Sequencing was performed on PBMCs or T cells enriched from blood (not recorded which). These receptor sequences come from a woman aged 60-75 years who had recovered from COVID-19.

The chain is built from TRBV5-1 and TRBJ2-7; TRBD1 agrees at 7 bases. Germline values: CDR1 SGHRS, CDR2 YFSETQ. V dropped 2 bases and J dropped 6; count of bases not matched to a gene: 8. This CDR3 spans 14 amino acids. CDR3 region: CASSFEGAEVEQYF. Written as DNA, the CDR3 is TGCGCCAGCAGCTTTGAGGGGGCCGAGGTCGAGCAGTACTTC.

This sequence joins TRBV7-9 and TRBJ2-7; D might be TRBD2 (6 bases). The CDR3 covers 15 residues. Trimming cost V 5 bases and J 3 bases, with 17 bases left between them. The germline V gene encodes CDR1 SEHNR and CDR2 FQNEAQ (reference sequence). In DNA, the CDR3 is TGTGCCAGCAGCCAGCTGGTTGGGGGGAACTACGAGCAGTACTTC. Protein product: CASSQLVGGNYEQYF.

The J gene is TRBJ2-7, the V gene TRBV2; a weak D match, TRBD1 (5 bases). Germline CDR1 SNHLY, CDR2 FYNNEI. The CDR3 consists of 12 residues. Trimming shortened V by 6 bases and J by 6 bases, and 12 bases separated the two germline ends. The CDR3 reads CASRQGNSEQYV. DNA for the CDR3: TGTGCCAGCAGGCAGGGAAATAGCGAGCAGTACGTC.

The chain joins TRBV5-1 to TRBJ2-5; 13 bases are a match to TRBD2. J was trimmed by 1 base and V by 0 bases; bases with no gene match: 9. Germline V gives CDR1 SGHRS, CDR2 YFSETQ. There are 19 residues in the CDR3. The CDR3 sequence is CASSLVPVLAGGLQETQYF. The CDR3 DNA follows: TGCGCCAGCAGCTTGGTTCCCGTACTAGCGGGGGGGCTCCAAGAGACCCAGTACTTC.

V and J are TRBV11-2 and TRBJ2-2; maybe TRBD1 (5 bases). The CDR3 is made up of 14 amino acids. Looked up from germline, CDR1 is SGHAT and CDR2 is FQNNGV. Trimming took 1 base from V and 4 from J, leaving 7 bases between them. In DNA form, the CDR3 reads TGTGCCAGCAGCTTAGCAGGGTTCACCGGGGAGCTGTTTTTT. This sequence encodes CASSLAGFTGELFF.

This sequence joins TRBV19 and TRBJ1-4, with D perhaps TRBD1 (5 bases). The CDR3 is made up of 15 amino acids. Germline CDR1 reads LNHDA; CDR2 reads SQIVND (reference sequence). Trimming took 7 bases from V and 6 from J, leaving 18 bases between them. For the CDR3, the DNA is TGTGCCAGTACGACGGGCGGGGCTTACTATGAAAAACTGTTTTTT. Translating it yields CASTTGGAYYEKLFF.

The chain couples TRBV19 to TRBJ2-7, with D possibly matching TRBD1 (5 bases). CDR1 is LNHDA, CDR2 SQIVND, per germline (reference sequence). This CDR3 comprises 13 residues. V gave up 5 bases and J gave up 3 bases, with 11 bases separating them. The CDR3 loop reads CASSLGLLYEQYF. The CDR3 bases are TGTGCCAGTAGTCTGGGGCTACTCTACGAGCAGTACTTC. The variable domain in full, with the rest retrieved from reference TRBV19 and TRBJ2-7, is DGGITQSPKYLFRKEGQNVTLSCEQNLNHDAMYWYRQDPGQGLRLIYYSQIVNDFQKGDIAEGYSVSREKKESFPLTVTSAQKNPTAFYLCASSLGLLYEQYFGPGTRLTVT.

This chain connects TRBV5-1 to TRBJ2-3, with 9 nucleotides matching TRBD2. CDR3 length: 16 residues. The ends lost 5 bases at V and 3 bases at J; junction bases unmatched: 10. Germline CDR1 and CDR2: SGHRS and YFSETQ. The CDR3 bases are TGCGCCAGCAGTGTGTTTGGTAGCGGGGGAACAGATACGCAGTATTTT. This codes for CASSVFGSGGTDTQYF.

The chain uses TRBV18 and TRBJ2-7; tentatively, D is TRBD2 (5 bases). CDR3 length: 14 residues. Trimming removed 2 bases at V and 2 bases at J, with 10 bases between. The germline V gene encodes CDR1 KGHSH and CDR2 LQKENI. CDR3 sequence: CASSPTGYAYEQYV. The CDR3 DNA sequence: TGTGCCAGCTCACCAACGGGGTATGCCTACGAGCAGTACGTC.

V gene TRBV6-5 combines with J gene TRBJ1-1; D is possibly TRBD1 (6 bases). Germline V CDR1 and CDR2: MNHEY, SVGAGI. The ends were cut back, 7 bases at V and 0 bases at J, with 12 bases in the middle. The CDR3 runs to 14 residues. As DNA, the CDR3 is TGTGCCAGCATCGGGACACTCATGAACACTGAAGCTTTCTTT. It translates to CASIGTLMNTEAFF.

V usage is TRBV10-1 and J usage is TRBJ2-3; the match to TRBD1 covers 7 bases. From germline, CDR1 is WNHNN and CDR2 SYGVQD (reference sequence). The CDR3 loop spans 16 amino acids. V dropped 4 bases and J dropped 3; count of bases not matched to a gene: 10. The CDR3 bases are TGCGCCAGCAGTGGGACAGGTTTGCCGGAAACAGATACGCAGTATTTT. This sequence encodes CASSGTGLPETDTQYF.

The V call is TRBV5-1, the J call TRBJ2-1; 8 bases align to TRBD2. The CDR3 has 16 residues. Losses at the gene ends were 4 bases for V and 5 bases for J; bases not matched to a gene: 11. The germline CDR1 and CDR2 sequences are SGHRS and YFSETQ. CDR3 nucleotides: TGCGCCAGCAGCCCCCAGCCAGCGGGGGATCACAATGAGCAGTTCTTC. It is translated as CASSPQPAGDHNEQFF.

The chain couples TRBV19 to TRBJ1-5, with 8 bases fitting TRBD1. Trimming removed 5 bases from V and 0 bases from J; junction bases left unmatched: 6. The CDR3 has 16 residues. Germline CDR1 LNHDA, CDR2 SQIVND (reference sequence). This chain's CDR3 is CASSPDRGHSNQPQHF. CDR3 in DNA: TGTGCCAGTAGTCCAGACAGGGGCCATAGCAATCAGCCCCAGCATTTT.